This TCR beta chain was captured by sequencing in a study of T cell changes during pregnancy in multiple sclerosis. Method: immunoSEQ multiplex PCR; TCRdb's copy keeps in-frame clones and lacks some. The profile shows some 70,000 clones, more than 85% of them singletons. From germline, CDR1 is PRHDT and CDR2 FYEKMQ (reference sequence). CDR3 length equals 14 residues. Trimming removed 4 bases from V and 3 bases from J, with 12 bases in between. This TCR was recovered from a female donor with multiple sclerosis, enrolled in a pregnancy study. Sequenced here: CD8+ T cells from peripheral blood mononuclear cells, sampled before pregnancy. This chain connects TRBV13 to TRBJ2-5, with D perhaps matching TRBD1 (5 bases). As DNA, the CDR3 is TGTGCCAGCAGCTCCGACAGCCTCGAAGAGACCCAGTACTTC. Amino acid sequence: CASSSDSLEETQYF.